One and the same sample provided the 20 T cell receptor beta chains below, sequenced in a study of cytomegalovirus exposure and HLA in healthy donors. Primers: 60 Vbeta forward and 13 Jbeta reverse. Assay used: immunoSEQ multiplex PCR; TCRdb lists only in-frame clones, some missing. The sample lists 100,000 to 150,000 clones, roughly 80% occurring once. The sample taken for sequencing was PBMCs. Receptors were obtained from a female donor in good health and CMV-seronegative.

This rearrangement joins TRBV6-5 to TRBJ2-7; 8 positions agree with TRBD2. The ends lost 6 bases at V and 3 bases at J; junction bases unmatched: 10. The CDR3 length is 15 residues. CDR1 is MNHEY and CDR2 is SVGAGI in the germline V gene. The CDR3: CASRAPGLEGYEQYF. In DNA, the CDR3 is TGTGCCAGCAGAGCTCCGGGACTAGAGGGCTACGAGCAGTACTTC.

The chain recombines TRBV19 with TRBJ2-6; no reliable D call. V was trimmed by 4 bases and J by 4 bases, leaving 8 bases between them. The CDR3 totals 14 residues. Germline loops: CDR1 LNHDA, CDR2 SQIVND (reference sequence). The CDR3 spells CASSSQRGANVLTF. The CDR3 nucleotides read TGTGCCAGTAGTAGCCAGCGAGGGGCCAACGTCCTGACTTTC.

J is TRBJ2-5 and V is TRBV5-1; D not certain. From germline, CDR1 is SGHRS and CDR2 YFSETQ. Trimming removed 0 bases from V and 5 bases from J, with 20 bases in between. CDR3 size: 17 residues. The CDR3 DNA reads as TGCGCCAGCAGCTTGGGCGGTGTTAGGCGGCTCTTGGAGACCCAGTACTTC. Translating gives CASSLGGVRRLLETQYF.

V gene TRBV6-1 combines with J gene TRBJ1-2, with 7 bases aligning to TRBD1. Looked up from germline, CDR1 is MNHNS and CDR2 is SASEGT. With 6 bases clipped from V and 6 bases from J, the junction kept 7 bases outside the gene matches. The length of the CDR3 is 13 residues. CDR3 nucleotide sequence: TGTGCCAGCAGGAACAGGGGAGGAGATGGCTACACCTTC. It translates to CASRNRGGDGYTF.

The CDR3 here is CASSPYTDTQYF. CDR3 DNA sequence: TGTGCCAGCAGCCCCTACACAGATACGCAGTATTTT. The gene calls are TRBV5-6 and TRBJ2-3; no definite D call. This CDR3 is built from 12 residues. Germline V gene lookup returns CDR1 SGHDT and CDR2 YYEEEE. Trimming stripped 4 bases from V and 2 bases from J, with 5 bases between.

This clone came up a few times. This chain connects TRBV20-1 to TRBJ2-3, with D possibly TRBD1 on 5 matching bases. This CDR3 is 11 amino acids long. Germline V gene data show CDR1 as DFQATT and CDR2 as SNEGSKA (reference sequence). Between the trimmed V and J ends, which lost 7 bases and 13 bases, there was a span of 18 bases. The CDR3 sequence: CSVRVGVDEYF. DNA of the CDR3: TGCAGTGTTCGGGTAGGGGTTGACGAGTATTTT.

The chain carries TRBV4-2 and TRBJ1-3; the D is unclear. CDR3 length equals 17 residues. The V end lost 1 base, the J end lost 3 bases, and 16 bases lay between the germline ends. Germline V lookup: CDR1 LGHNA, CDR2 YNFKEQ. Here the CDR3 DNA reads TGTGCCAGCAGCCAAGGGGCACAGTTCGTTGGTGGAAACACCATATATTTT. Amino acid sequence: CASSQGAQFVGGNTIYF.

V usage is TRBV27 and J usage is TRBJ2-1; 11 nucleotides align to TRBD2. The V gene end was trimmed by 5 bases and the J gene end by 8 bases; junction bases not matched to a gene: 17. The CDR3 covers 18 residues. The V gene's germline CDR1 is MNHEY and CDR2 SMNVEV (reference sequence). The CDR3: CASSPSTSGGRPSHEQFF. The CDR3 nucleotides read TGTGCCAGCAGTCCCTCCACTAGCGGGGGCCGCCCAAGCCATGAGCAGTTCTTC.

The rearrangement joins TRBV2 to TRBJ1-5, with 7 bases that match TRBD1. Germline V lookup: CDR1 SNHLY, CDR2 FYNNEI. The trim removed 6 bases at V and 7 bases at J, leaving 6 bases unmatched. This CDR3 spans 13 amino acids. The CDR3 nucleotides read TGTGCCAGCAGCGTACAGGGGTTACAGCCCCAGCATTTT. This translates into CASSVQGLQPQHF.

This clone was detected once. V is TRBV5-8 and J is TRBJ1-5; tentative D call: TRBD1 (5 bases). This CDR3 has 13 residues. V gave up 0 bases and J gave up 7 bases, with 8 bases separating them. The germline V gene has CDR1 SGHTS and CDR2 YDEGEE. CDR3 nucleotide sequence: TGTGCCAGCAGCTTGGCTGGGGGGCAGCCCCAGCATTTT. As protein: CASSLAGGQPQHF.

DNA of the CDR3: TGTGCCTGGAACCTTGGGGGGTACCCCTACAATGAGCAGTACTTC. Its translation is CAWNLGGYPYNEQYF. This rearrangement joins TRBV30 to TRBJ2-7; weak D call: TRBD2 (6 bases). The germline CDR1 and CDR2 sequences are GTSNPN and SVGIG (reference sequence). The V and J ends lost 4 bases and 7 bases respectively, with 23 bases between them. This CDR3 has 15 residues.

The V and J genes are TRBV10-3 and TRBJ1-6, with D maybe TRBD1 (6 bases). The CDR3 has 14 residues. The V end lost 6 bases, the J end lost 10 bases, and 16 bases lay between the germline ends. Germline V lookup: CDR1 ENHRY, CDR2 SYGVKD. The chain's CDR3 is CAISATGPDSPLHF. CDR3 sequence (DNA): TGTGCCATCAGCGCTACAGGGCCCGACTCACCCCTCCACTTT.

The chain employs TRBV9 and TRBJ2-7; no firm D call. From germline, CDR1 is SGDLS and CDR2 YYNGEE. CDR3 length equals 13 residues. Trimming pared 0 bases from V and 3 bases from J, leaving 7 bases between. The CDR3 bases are TGTGCCAGCAGCGTAGGATCCAGCTACGAGCAGTACTTC. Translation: CASSVGSSYEQYF. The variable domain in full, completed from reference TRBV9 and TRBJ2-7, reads DSGVTQTPKHLITATGQRVTLRCSPRSGDLSVYWYQQSLDQGLQFLIQYYNGEERAKGNILERFSAQQFPDLHSELNLSSLELGDSALYFCASSVGSSYEQYFGPGTRLTVT.

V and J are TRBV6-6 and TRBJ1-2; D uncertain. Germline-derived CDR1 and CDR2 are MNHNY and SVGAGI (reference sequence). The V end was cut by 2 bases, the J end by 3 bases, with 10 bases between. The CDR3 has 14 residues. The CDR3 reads CASSYISNYYGYTF. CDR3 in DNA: TGTGCCAGCAGTTACATCAGTAATTACTATGGCTACACCTTC.

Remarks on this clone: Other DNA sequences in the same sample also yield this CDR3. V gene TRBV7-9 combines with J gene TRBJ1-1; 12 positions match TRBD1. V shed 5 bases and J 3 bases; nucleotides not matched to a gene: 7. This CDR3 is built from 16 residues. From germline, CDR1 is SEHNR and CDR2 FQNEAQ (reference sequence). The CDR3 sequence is CASSAGQGAEDTEAFF. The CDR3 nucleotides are TGTGCCAGCAGCGCGGGACAGGGGGCCGAGGACACTGAAGCTTTCTTT.

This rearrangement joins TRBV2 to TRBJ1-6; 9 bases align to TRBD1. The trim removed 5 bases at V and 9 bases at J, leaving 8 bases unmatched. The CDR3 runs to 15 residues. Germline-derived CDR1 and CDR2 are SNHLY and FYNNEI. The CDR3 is CASSSPGTGFSPLHF. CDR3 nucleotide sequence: TGTGCCAGCAGTTCCCCCGGGACAGGGTTTTCACCCCTCCACTTT.

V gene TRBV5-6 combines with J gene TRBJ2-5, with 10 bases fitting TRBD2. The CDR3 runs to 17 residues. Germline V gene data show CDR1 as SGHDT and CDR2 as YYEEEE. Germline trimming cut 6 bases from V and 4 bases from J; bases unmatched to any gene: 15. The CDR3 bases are TGTGCCAGCAATCCCGGGGGGCTAGCGGGAGAAGCAGAGACCCAGTACTTC. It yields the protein CASNPGGLAGEAETQYF.

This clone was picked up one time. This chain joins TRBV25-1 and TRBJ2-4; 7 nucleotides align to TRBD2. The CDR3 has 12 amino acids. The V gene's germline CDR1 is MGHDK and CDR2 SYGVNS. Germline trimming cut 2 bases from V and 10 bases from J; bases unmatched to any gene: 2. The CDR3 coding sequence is TGTGCCAGCAGTGAAGGGGGGGATATTCAGTACTTC. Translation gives CASSEGGDIQYF.

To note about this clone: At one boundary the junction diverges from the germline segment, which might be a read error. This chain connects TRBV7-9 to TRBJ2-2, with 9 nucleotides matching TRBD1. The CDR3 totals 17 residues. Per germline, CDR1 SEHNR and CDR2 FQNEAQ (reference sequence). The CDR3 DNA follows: TGTTCCAGCAGCCCAAACTACGGACAGGGGATTACCGGGGAGCTGTTTTTT. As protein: CSSSPNYGQGITGELFF.

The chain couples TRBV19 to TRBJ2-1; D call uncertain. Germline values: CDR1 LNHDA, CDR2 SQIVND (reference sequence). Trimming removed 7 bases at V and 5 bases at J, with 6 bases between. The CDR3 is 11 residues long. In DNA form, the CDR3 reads TGTGCCAGTAAGCCGCACAATGAGCAGTTCTTC. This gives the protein CASKPHNEQFF.